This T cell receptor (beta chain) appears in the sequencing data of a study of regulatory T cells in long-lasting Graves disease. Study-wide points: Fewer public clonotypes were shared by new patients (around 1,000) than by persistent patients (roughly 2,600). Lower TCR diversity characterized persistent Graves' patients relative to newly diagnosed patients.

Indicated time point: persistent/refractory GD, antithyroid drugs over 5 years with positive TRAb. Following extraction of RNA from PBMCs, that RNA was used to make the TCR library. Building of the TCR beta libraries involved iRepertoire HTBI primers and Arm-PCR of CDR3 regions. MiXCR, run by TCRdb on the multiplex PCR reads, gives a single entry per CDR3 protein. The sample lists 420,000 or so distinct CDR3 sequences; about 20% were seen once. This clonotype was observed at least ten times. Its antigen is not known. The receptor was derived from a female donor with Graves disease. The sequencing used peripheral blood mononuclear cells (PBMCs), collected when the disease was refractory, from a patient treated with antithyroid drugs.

The CDR3 is CASSLVGGEGLFRADEAFF. For the CDR3, the DNA is TGTGCCAGCAGCTTAGTAGGTGGGGAGGGACTCTTCCGTGCCGATGAAGCTTTCTTT. The J gene is TRBJ1-1, the V gene TRBV7-6, with D possibly being TRBD1 (5 bases). Germline loops: CDR1 SGHVS, CDR2 FNYEAQ. V lost 1 base and J lost 7, with 28 bases in between. The CDR3 spans 19 residues.